The clone carrying this T cell receptor beta chain occurred once. Its specificity is not known. This CDR3 comprises 17 residues. The germline V gene encodes CDR1 LGHNT and CDR2 FRNRAP. Trimming removed 5 bases from V and 3 bases from J, with 20 bases in between. TCRdb's table, derived via immunoSEQ multiplex PCR, lists solely in-frame clones and lacks some. The sample lists some 130,000 clones; about nine tenths were seen once. This entry belongs to a study of T cell responses to AZD1222 COVID-19 vaccine. Notes on the study in general: The donor group comprised mostly white British people and more females; the analysis possibly underestimated clonal diversity.

The genes are TRBV12-5 and TRBJ1-5; a possible D gene is TRBD1 (5 bases). The clonotype comes from an adult in good health. The sample consisted of peripheral blood, taken on day 0 of AZD1222 vaccination. The CDR3 DNA reads as TGTGCTAGTGGTCTGGACCCGAGGGGAAGGCCCAATCAGCCCCAGCATTTT. Translating gives CASGLDPRGRPNQPQHF.